This T cell receptor beta chain emerged from a study of technical replicates of blood from a few donors. Clones were read by immunoSEQ multiplex PCR, and TCRdb kept only the in-frame ones, dropping some. The table shows fewer than 60,000 clones, with about 94% occurring only once. CDR1 and CDR2 (germline): SEHNR, FQNEAQ (reference sequence). Trimming took off 2 bases at V and 6 bases at J, with 10 bases between the two ends. This CDR3 comprises 13 residues. The chain joins TRBV7-9 to TRBJ1-2; the D gene is possibly TRBD1 (6 bases). This TCR was sampled from a human donor in good health. Some clones in this sample may be carry-over from other donors' samples. Sequenced sample: PBMCs. As DNA, the CDR3 is TGTGCCAGCAGCTTAAGGGGGATCGATGGCTACACCTTC. It codes for CASSLRGIDGYTF. The whole variable domain, remainder taken from reference TRBV7-9 and TRBJ1-2, is DTGVSQNPRHKITKRGQNVTFRCDPISEHNRLYWYRQTLGQGPEFLTYFQNEAQLEKSRLLSDRFSAERPKGSFSTLEIQRTEQGDSAMYLCASSLRGIDGYTFGSGTRLTVV.